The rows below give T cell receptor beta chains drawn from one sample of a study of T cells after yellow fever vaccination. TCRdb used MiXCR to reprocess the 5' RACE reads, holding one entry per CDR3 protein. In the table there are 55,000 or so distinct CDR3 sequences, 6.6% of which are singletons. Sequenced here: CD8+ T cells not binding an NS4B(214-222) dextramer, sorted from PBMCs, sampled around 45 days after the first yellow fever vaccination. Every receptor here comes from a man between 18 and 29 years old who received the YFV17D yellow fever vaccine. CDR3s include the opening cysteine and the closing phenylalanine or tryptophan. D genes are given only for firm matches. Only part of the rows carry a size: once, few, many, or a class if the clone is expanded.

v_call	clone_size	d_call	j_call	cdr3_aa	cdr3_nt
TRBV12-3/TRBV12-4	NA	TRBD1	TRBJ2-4	CASSGTAQNIQYF	TGTGCCAGCAGTGGGACAGCCCAAAACATTCAGTACTTC
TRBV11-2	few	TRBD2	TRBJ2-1	CASSFGLAGVNEQFF	TGTGCCAGCAGCTTCGGACTAGCGGGGGTTAATGAGCAGTTCTTC
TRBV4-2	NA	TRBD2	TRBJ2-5	CASSQGPSGLETQYF	TGTGCCAGCAGCCAAGGCCCTAGCGGTCTAGAGACCCAGTACTTC
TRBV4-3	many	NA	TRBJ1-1	CASSQATDSLMNTEAFF	TGCGCCAGCAGCCAAGCGACGGACAGTCTCATGAACACTGAAGCTTTCTTT
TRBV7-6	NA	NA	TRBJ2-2	CASSLAGAGGELFF	TGTGCCAGCAGCTTAGCTGGAGCGGGCGGGGAGCTGTTTTTT
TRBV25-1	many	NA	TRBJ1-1	CASSESKDANTEAFF	TGTGCCAGCAGTGAGTCTAAGGACGCGAACACTGAAGCTTTCTTT
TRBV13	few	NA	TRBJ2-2	CASSYFRRGANTGELFF	TGTGCCAGCAGCTATTTTAGGCGGGGCGCGAACACCGGGGAGCTGTTTTTT
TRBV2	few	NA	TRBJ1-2	CASSEGGSYGYTF	TGTGCCAGCAGTGAAGGGGGAAGCTATGGCTACACCTTC
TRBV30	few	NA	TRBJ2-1	CAWSAGPSTYNEQFF	TGTGCCTGGAGCGCGGGACCATCTACCTACAATGAGCAGTTCTTC
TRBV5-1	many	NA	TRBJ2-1	CASRSYNEQFF	TGCGCCAGCAGATCCTACAATGAGCAGTTCTTC
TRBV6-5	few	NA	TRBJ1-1	CASSYRDRYTEAFF	TGTGCCAGCAGTTACCGGGACCGCTACACTGAAGCTTTCTTT